These 15 T cell receptor beta chains originate from one sample sequenced in a study of T cell repertoires in cytomegalovirus infection. From the reads, TCRdb called clonotypes with MiXCR, one entry per CDR3 protein. The table lists more than 75,000 distinct CDR3 sequences, 3.5% to 4.5% of them singletons. The sample was PBMCs. Receptor source: a human donor in good health (CMV status not recorded). Some clones in this sample may be carry-over from other donors' samples.

This clonotype was observed many times. CDR3 sequence (DNA): TGTGCCAGCAGCTTAGCAGCGGGCCCCCAAGAGACCCAGTACTTC. Translation gives CASSLAAGPQETQYF. The genes are TRBV7-2 and TRBJ2-5; a weak D match, TRBD2 (6 bases). Deletions cut 0 bases from V and 1 base from J, with 9 bases between. In germline, CDR1 is SGHTA, CDR2 FQGNSA. The CDR3 consists of 15 residues.

This clonotype has at least ten counts. The rearrangement uses TRBV19 and TRBJ2-1, with no clear D. The CDR3 consists of 15 residues. Deletions cut 6 bases from V and 1 base from J, with 13 bases between. Germline V gene sequence: CDR1 LNHDA, CDR2 SQIVND (reference sequence). This CDR3 is CASSPTHLSYNEQFF. The CDR3 bases are TGTGCCAGTAGCCCCACACACTTATCCTACAATGAGCAGTTCTTC.

This clonotype was counted many times. The chain combines TRBV7-2 with TRBJ2-2; the D is unclear. Germline loops: CDR1 SGHTA, CDR2 FQGNSA. V was clipped by 3 bases and J by 10 bases, with 12 bases between them. The CDR3 extends over 13 amino acids. CDR3 bases: TGTGCCAGCAGCTTTTACACTCCCAAGGAGCTGTTTTTT. It yields the protein CASSFYTPKELFF.

Ten or more counts support this clonotype. The chain uses TRBV9 and TRBJ1-2; a possible D gene is TRBD1 (5 bases). The CDR3 contains 12 residues. Per germline, CDR1 SGDLS and CDR2 YYNGEE. The V end was cut by 0 bases, the J end by 8 bases, with 8 bases between. In DNA, the CDR3 is TGTGCCAGCAGCGTAGGCAGGGAAGGCTACACCTTC. Encoded protein: CASSVGREGYTF.

On this clonotype: Germline is not matched at one junction end, which may reflect a read error. The rearrangement uses TRBV7-8 and TRBJ2-5; the D gene is possibly TRBD2 (6 bases). Germline CDR1 and CDR2: SGHVS and FQNEAQ. This CDR3 spans 13 amino acids. The CDR3 loop reads CTCSAQPGETQYF. The CDR3 region has the DNA TGTACCTGCAGCGCGCAACCGGGAGAGACTCAGTACTTC.

This clonotype was seen ten or more times. V usage is TRBV12-3 or TRBV12-4 and J usage is TRBJ1-5; TRBD1 might be the D (5 bases). There are 18 residues in the CDR3. V gave up 3 bases and J gave up 0 bases, with 18 bases separating them. This chain's CDR3 is CASSLRGRATYSNQPQHF. CDR3 DNA sequence: TGTGCCAGCAGTTTGCGTGGCAGGGCAACTTATAGCAATCAGCCCCAGCATTTT.

Many counts were recorded for this clonotype. The chain combines TRBV12-5 with TRBJ1-4; D is unclear. The CDR3 is 15 residues long. Trimming removed 4 bases at V and 2 bases at J, with 11 bases between. CDR1 is LGHNT, CDR2 FRNRAP, per germline. This chain's CDR3 is CASGSIDTTNEKLFF. As DNA, the CDR3 is TGTGCTAGTGGTTCTATTGACACCACTAATGAAAAACTGTTTTTT.

This clonotype has ten or more counts. The chain carries TRBV12-3 or TRBV12-4 and TRBJ1-3; no clear D gene. The CDR3 has 14 residues. V lost 2 bases and J 6 bases, leaving 11 bases between the germline ends. The CDR3 region is CASSLRRYQNTIYF. CDR3 sequence (DNA): TGTGCCAGCAGTTTAAGGAGGTACCAAAACACCATATATTTT.

This clonotype has at least ten counts. The CDR3: CASSRLAGSSYNEQFF. CDR3 in DNA: TGCGCCAGCAGCAGGCTAGCGGGGAGCTCCTACAATGAGCAGTTCTTC. The rearrangement uses TRBV5-1 and TRBJ2-1; 9 bases line up with TRBD2. The CDR3 has 16 residues. CDR1 is SGHRS and CDR2 is YFSETQ in the germline V gene. V gave up 4 bases and J gave up 0 bases; unmatched junction bases: 5.

This clonotype was found many times. The CDR3 protein is CASSQTDSYSPLHF. For the CDR3, the DNA is TGTGCCAGCAGCCAAACGGACAGCTATTCACCCCTCCACTTT. The V call is TRBV3-1, the J call TRBJ1-6; D perhaps matches TRBD1 (6 bases). Germline values: CDR1 LGHDT, CDR2 YNNKEL (reference sequence). The CDR3 spans 14 residues. The V and J ends lost 2 bases and 8 bases respectively, with 10 bases between them.

This clonotype was detected many times. The rearrangement uses TRBV7-9 and TRBJ1-1; D uncertain. Germline V lookup: CDR1 SEHNR, CDR2 FQNEAQ (reference sequence). The V and J ends lost 2 bases and 2 bases respectively, with 15 bases between them. The CDR3 extends over 16 amino acids. The CDR3 loop is CASSLYAVGGNTEAFF. Written as DNA, the CDR3 is TGTGCCAGCAGCTTATATGCCGTCGGAGGCAACACTGAAGCTTTCTTT. Full variable domain (remainder filled in from reference TRBV7-9 and TRBJ1-1): DTGVSQNPRHKITKRGQNVTFRCDPISEHNRLYWYRQTLGQGPEFLTYFQNEAQLEKSRLLSDRFSAERPKGSFSTLEIQRTEQGDSAMYLCASSLYAVGGNTEAFFGQGTRLTVV.

This clonotype qualifies as medium-sized. The V call is TRBV7-2, the J call TRBJ1-1, with TRBD1 identical over 7 bases. Germline CDR1 and CDR2: SGHTA and FQGNSA. With 5 bases clipped from V and 0 bases from J, the junction kept 15 bases outside the gene matches. This CDR3 contains 18 residues. The CDR3 nucleotides are TGTGCCAGCAGCGCCGACAGGGTTGATCTCATAGTGAACACTGAAGCTTTCTTT. It translates to CASSADRVDLIVNTEAFF.

This chain joins TRBV19 and TRBJ1-1; 9 nucleotides line up with TRBD1. The V gene end was trimmed by 7 bases and the J gene end by 5 bases; junction bases not matched to a gene: 8. Looked up from germline, CDR1 is LNHDA and CDR2 is SQIVND (reference sequence). The CDR3 length is 14 residues. The CDR3 is CASKTPTGGTEAFF. CDR3 DNA sequence: TGTGCCAGTAAGACCCCGACAGGGGGGACTGAAGCTTTCTTT.

This clonotype came up many times. The rearrangement uses TRBV19 and TRBJ1-2; D unclear. CDR1 and CDR2 from the germline V gene are LNHDA and SQIVND (reference sequence). The CDR3 is 14 amino acids. Deletions cut 5 bases from V and 7 bases from J, with 17 bases between. The DNA of the CDR3 is TGTGCCAGTAGTGGGATAGGTACAGAACTTGGCTACACCTTC. Translating gives CASSGIGTELGYTF.

This clonotype was found many times. The chain employs TRBV19 and TRBJ2-7, with 7 nucleotides matching TRBD1. J gave up 4 bases and V 10 bases, and 13 bases lay outside the gene matches. The CDR3 length is 14 residues. Germline V gene sequence: CDR1 LNHDA, CDR2 SQIVND (reference sequence). The CDR3 DNA follows: TGTGCCACCCGAGCCCGGGACAGAGGTTACGAGCAGTACTTC. This codes for CATRARDRGYEQYF.